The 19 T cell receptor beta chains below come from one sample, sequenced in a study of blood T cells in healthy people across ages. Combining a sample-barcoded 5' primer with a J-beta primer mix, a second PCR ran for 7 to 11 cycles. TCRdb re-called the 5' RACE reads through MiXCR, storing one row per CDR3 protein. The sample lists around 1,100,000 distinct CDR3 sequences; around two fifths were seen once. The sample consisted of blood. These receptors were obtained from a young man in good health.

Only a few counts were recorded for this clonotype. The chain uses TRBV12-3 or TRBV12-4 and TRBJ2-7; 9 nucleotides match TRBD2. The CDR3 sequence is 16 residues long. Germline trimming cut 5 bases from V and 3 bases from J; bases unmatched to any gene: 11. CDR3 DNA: TGTGCCAGCAGTCTCAACCAGCGGGGGGCATTCTACGAGCAGTACTTC. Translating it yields CASSLNQRGAFYEQYF.

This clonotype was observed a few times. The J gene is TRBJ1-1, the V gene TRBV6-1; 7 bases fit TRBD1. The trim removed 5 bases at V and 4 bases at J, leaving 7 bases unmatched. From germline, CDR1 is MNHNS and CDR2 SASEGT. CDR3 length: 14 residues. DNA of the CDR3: TGTGCCAGCAGTACACAGGGGAGGAGCACTGAAGCTTTCTTT. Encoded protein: CASSTQGRSTEAFF.

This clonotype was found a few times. The CDR3 bases are TGTGCCAGCAGTGAGACTAGCGGGGGGGCTGAGACCCAGTACTTC. Translated, it gives CASSETSGGAETQYF. The V gene is TRBV6-1, the J gene TRBJ2-7, with TRBD2 identical over 14 bases. The J call may be mistaken, given a closer DNA end match to TRBJ2-5. Germline loops: CDR1 MNHNS, CDR2 SASEGT. The CDR3 has 15 residues.

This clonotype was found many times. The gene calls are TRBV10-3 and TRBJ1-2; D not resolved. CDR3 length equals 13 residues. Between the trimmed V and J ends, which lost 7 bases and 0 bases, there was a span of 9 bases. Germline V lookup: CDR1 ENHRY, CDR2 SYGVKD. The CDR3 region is CAIKAGSNYGYTF. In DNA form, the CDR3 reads TGTGCCATCAAAGCAGGTTCTAACTATGGCTACACCTTC.

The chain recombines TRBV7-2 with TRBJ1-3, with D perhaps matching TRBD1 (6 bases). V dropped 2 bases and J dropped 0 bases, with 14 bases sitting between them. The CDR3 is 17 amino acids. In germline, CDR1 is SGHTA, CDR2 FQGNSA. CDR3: CASSLTGQLSSGNTIYF. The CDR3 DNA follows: TGTGCCAGCAGCTTAACAGGACAGCTAAGCTCTGGAAACACCATATATTTT. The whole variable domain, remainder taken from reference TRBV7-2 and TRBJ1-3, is GAGVSQSPSNKVTEKGKDVELRCDPISGHTALYWYRQSLGQGLEFLIYFQGNSAPDKSGLPSDRFSAERTGGSVSTLTIQRTQQEDSAVYLCASSLTGQLSSGNTIYFGEGSWLTVV.

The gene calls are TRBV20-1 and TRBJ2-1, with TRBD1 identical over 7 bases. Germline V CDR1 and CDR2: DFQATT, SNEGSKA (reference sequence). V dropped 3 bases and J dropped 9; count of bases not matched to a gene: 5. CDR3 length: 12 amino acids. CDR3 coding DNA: TGCAGTGCTAGCCAAACAGGGGCTGAGCAGTTCTTC. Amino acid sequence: CSASQTGAEQFF.

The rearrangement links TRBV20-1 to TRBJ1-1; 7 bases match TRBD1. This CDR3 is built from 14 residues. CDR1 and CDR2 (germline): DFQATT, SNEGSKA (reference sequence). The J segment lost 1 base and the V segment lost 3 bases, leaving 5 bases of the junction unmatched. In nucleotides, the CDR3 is TGCAGTGCTAGGATAGGGACAGAGAACACTGAAGCTTTCTTT. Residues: CSARIGTENTEAFF.

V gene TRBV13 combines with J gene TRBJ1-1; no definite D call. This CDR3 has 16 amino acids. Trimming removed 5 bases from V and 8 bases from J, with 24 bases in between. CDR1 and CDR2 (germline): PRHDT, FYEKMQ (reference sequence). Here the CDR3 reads CASSPLNNDPNIEAFF. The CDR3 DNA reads TGTGCCAGCAGCCCTTTAAACAACGATCCTAATATCGAAGCTTTCTTT.

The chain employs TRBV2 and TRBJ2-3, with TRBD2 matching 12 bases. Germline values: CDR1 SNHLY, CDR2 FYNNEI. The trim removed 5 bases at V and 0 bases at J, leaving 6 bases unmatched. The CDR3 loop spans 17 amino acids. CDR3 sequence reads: CASSKVGLAGSTDTQYF. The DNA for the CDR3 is TGTGCCAGCAGTAAAGTGGGACTAGCGGGTAGCACAGATACGCAGTATTTT.

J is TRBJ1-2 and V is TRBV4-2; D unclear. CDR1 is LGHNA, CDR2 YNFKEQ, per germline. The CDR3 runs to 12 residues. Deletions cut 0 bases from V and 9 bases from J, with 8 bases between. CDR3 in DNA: TGTGCCAGCAGCCAAGAGAGGGTTAGCTACACCTTC. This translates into CASSQERVSYTF.

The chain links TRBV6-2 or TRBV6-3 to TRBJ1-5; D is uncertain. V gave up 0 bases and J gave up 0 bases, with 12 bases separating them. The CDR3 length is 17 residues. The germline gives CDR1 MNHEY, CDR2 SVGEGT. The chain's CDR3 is CASSYSGRSYSNQPQHF. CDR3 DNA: TGTGCCAGCAGTTACTCCGGACGTAGCTATAGCAATCAGCCCCAGCATTTT.

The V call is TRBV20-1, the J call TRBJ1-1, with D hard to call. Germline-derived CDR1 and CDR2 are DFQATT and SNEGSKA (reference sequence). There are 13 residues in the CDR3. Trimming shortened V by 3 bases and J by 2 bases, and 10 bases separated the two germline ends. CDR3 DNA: TGCAGTGCTAGGCAGAAACTTAACACTGAAGCTTTCTTT. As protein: CSARQKLNTEAFF.

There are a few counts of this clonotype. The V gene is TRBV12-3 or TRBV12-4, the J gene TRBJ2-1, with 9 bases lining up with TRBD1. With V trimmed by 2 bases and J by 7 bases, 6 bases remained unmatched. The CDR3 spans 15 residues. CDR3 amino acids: CASSLRDRVRNEQFF. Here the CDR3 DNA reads TGTGCCAGCAGTTTACGGGACAGGGTGAGGAATGAGCAGTTCTTC.

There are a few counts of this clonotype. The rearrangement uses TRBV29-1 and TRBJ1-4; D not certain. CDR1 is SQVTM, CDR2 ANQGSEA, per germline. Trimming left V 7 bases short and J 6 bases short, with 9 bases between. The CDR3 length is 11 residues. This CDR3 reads CSAGVDEKLFF. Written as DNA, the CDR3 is TGCAGCGCCGGGGTCGATGAAAAACTGTTTTTT.

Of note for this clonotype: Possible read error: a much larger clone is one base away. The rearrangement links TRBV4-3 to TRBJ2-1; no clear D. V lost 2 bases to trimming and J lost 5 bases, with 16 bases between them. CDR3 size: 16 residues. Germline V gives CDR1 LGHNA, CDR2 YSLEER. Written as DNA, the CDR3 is TGCGCCAGCAGCCAATCAATCGGGCAGAAGAACAATGAGCAGTTCTTC. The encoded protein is CASSQSIGQKNNEQFF.

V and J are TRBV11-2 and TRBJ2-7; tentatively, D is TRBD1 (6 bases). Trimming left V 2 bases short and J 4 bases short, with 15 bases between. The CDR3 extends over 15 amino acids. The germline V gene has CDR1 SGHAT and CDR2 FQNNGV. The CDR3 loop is CASSLNPGHAYEQYF. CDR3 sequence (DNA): TGTGCCAGCAGCTTAAATCCGGGACACGCTTACGAGCAGTACTTC.

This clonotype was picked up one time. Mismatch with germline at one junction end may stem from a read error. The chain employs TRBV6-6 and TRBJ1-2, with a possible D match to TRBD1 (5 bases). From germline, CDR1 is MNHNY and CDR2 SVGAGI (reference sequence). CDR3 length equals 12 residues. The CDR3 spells CASSSGNEGCTF. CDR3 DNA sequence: TGTGCCAGCAGTTCAGGGAATGAAGGCTGCACCTTC.

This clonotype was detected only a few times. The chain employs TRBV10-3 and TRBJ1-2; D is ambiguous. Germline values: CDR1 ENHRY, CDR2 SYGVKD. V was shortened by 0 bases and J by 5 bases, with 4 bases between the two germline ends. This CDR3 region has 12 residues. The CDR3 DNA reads TGTGCCATCAGTGAGTCGGAGTATGGCTACACCTTC. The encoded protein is CAISESEYGYTF.

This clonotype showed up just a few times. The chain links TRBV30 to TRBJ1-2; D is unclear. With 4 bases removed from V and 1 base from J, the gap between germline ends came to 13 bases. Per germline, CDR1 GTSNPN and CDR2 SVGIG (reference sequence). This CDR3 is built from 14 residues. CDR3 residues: CAWTPDTLNYGYTF. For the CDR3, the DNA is TGTGCCTGGACCCCCGATACCCTTAACTATGGCTACACCTTC.